The 28 T cell receptor beta chains below all came from one sample that was sequenced in a study of cytomegalovirus exposure and HLA in healthy donors. The PCR was carried out with 60 Vbeta primers and 13 Jbeta primers. The data were produced by immunoSEQ multiplex PCR, yet TCRdb's version contains in-frame clones alone and is incomplete. The data hold 100,000 to 150,000 clones, with about three quarters observed a single time. The sequenced material came from PBMCs. Receptors originate from a female donor in good health and CMV-seropositive.

This clone was picked up a small number of times. The DNA for the CDR3 is TGTGCCAGCAGCGTGGGTGGTGGGCAGGGATATGGCTACACCTTC. This encodes CASSVGGGQGYGYTF. The chain uses TRBV5-4 and TRBJ1-2; TRBD1 might be the D (5 bases). Trimming removed 4 bases at V and 5 bases at J, with 18 bases between. The CDR3 runs 15 residues. Germline loops: CDR1 SGHNT, CDR2 YYREEE (reference sequence). Filled out from reference TRBV5-4 and TRBJ1-2, the complete variable domain reads ETGVTQSPTHLIKTRGQQVTLRCSSQSGHNTVSWYQQALGQGPQFIFQYYREEENGRGNFPPRFSGLQFPNYSSELNVNALELDDSALYLCASSVGGGQGYGYTFGSGTRLTVV.

The chain recombines TRBV19 with TRBJ1-5, with a weak D call TRBD1 (6 bases). V dropped 7 bases and J dropped 10 bases, with 26 bases sitting between them. Germline CDR1 LNHDA, CDR2 SQIVND (reference sequence). The CDR3 spans 16 residues. The CDR3 nucleotides are TGTGCCAGTACACCCCCCCAACGGGACACGAGGCCCCCCCAGCATTTT. This encodes CASTPPQRDTRPPQHF. The variable domain in full, with the rest retrieved from reference TRBV19 and TRBJ1-5, is DGGITQSPKYLFRKEGQNVTLSCEQNLNHDAMYWYRQDPGQGLRLIYYSQIVNDFQKGDIAEGYSVSREKKESFPLTVTSAQKNPTAFYLCASTPPQRDTRPPQHFGDGTRLSIL.

This chain links TRBV29-1 with TRBJ1-2; D possibly corresponds to TRBD1 (5 bases). The CDR3 has 12 amino acids. V gave up 0 bases and J gave up 5 bases, with 7 bases separating them. Per the germline V gene, CDR1 is SQVTM and CDR2 is ANQGSEA. CDR3 region: CSVEDRVYGYTF. In nucleotides, the CDR3 is TGCAGCGTTGAAGACAGGGTATATGGCTACACCTTC. The variable domain in full, completed from reference TRBV29-1 and TRBJ1-2, reads SAVISQKPSRDICQRGTSLTIQCQVDSQVTMMFWYRQQPGQSLTLIATANQGSEATYESGFVIDKFPISRPNLTFSTLTVSNMSPEDSSIYLCSVEDRVYGYTFGSGTRLTVV.

The rearrangement joins TRBV30 to TRBJ1-1; no firm D call. The CDR3 spans 13 residues. CDR1 is GTSNPN, CDR2 SVGIG, per germline (reference sequence). Trimming cost V 3 bases and J 2 bases, with 10 bases left between them. CDR3 protein: CAWRRHLNTEAFF. The CDR3 DNA sequence: TGTGCCTGGAGGCGACACCTAAACACTGAAGCTTTCTTT. Together with reference TRBV30 and TRBJ1-1, the CDR3 gives the full variable domain: SQTIHQWPATLVQPVGSPLSLECTVEGTSNPNLYWYRQAAGRGLQLLFYSVGIGQISSEVPQNLSASRPQDRQFILSSKKLLLSDSGFYLCAWRRHLNTEAFFGQGTRLTVV.

This clone is a singleton in its sample. This chain connects TRBV19 to TRBJ2-3; possibly TRBD2 for D (6 bases). Trimming took 4 bases from V and 2 from J, leaving 13 bases between them. CDR3 length: 15 amino acids. Per the germline V gene, CDR1 is LNHDA and CDR2 is SQIVND (reference sequence). CDR3 amino acids: CASSTRDSFTDTQYF. DNA of the CDR3: TGTGCCAGTAGTACCCGGGACTCCTTCACAGATACGCAGTATTTT.

V gene TRBV6-5 combines with J gene TRBJ2-7; 12 bases map to TRBD2. The germline V gene has CDR1 MNHEY and CDR2 SVGAGI. Trimming at V came to 6 bases and at J to 7 bases, leaving 7 bases not matched to a gene. CDR3 length: 14 amino acids. This chain's CDR3 is CASRASGGAKEQYF. In DNA, the CDR3 is TGTGCCAGCAGGGCTAGCGGGGGGGCCAAAGAGCAGTACTTC.

In this sample, this clone turned up a few times. The J gene is TRBJ2-7, the V gene TRBV7-7; 13 bases match TRBD2. Germline CDR1 and CDR2: SSHAT and FNYEAQ (reference sequence). Unmatched junction bases numbered 13, after V lost 5 bases and J lost 0 bases. The CDR3 runs 19 residues. In nucleotides, the CDR3 is TGTGCCAGCAGCCGCCGGACTAGCGGGGGAGAGGCTCTCTCCTACGAGCAGTACTTC. It codes for CASSRRTSGGEALSYEQYF. The entire variable domain, with the rest obtained from reference TRBV7-7 and TRBJ2-7, is as follows: GAGVSQSPRYKVTKRGQDVTLRCDPISSHATLYWYQQALGQGPEFLTYFNYEAQPDKSGLPSDRFSAERPEGSISTLTIQRTEQRDSAMYRCASSRRTSGGEALSYEQYFGPGTRLTVT.

There are a few counts of this clone. The CDR3, as DNA: TGTGCCAGCAGCGACGGTAGAGACAGGGGGAGCACAGATACGCAGTATTTT. Protein product: CASSDGRDRGSTDTQYF. The chain carries TRBV2 and TRBJ2-3, with 9 bases matching TRBD1. Germline assignment: CDR1 SNHLY and CDR2 FYNNEI. The CDR3 is 17 amino acids. V trimming: 6 bases; J trimming: 0 bases; junction bases outside the gene matches: 10.

A few counts support this clone. CDR3 in amino acids: CASRQTGFLSPLHF. The CDR3 DNA reads as TGTGCCAGCCGTCAGACAGGGTTCCTTTCACCCCTCCACTTT. The chain carries TRBV14 and TRBJ1-6, with TRBD1 matching over 7 bases. V was pared by 8 bases and J by 9 bases, with 10 bases of the junction left unmatched. The germline V gene has CDR1 SGHDN and CDR2 FVKESK. This CDR3 region has 14 residues.

The gene calls are TRBV7-2 and TRBJ2-1; 13 nucleotides match TRBD2. CDR1 SGHTA and CDR2 FQGNSA come from the germline V gene. The V segment lost 5 bases and the J segment 8 bases; nucleotides outside the gene matches: 6. The CDR3 runs to 15 residues. CDR3 sequence: CASSRGLAGVDEQFF. DNA for the CDR3: TGTGCCAGCAGCCGAGGACTAGCGGGAGTTGATGAGCAGTTCTTC. Filled out from reference TRBV7-2 and TRBJ2-1, the complete variable domain reads GAGVSQSPSNKVTEKGKDVELRCDPISGHTALYWYRQSLGQGLEFLIYFQGNSAPDKSGLPSDRFSAERTGGSVSTLTIQRTQQEDSAVYLCASSRGLAGVDEQFFGPGTRLTVL.

This clone was counted once. This chain's CDR3 is CASSTRETQYF. As DNA, the CDR3 is TGTGCCAGTAGCACACGAGAGACCCAGTACTTC. The J gene is TRBJ2-5, the V gene TRBV19, with D unresolved. Germline V gene lookup returns CDR1 LNHDA and CDR2 SQIVND (reference sequence). CDR3 length: 11 amino acids. V was pared by 6 bases and J by 4 bases, with 6 bases between.

The chain has TRBV9 and TRBJ2-1, with no clear D. Germline CDR1 reads SGDLS; CDR2 reads YYNGEE. The CDR3 length is 15 residues. The ends were cut back, 4 bases at V and 0 bases at J, with 11 bases in the middle. Here the CDR3 DNA reads TGTGCCAGCAGCACTTACCAAGACTCCTACAATGAGCAGTTCTTC. Protein product: CASSTYQDSYNEQFF.

The gene calls are TRBV5-6 and TRBJ2-7, with 7 bases aligning to TRBD2. The trim removed 4 bases at V and 0 bases at J, leaving 10 bases unmatched. The CDR3 consists of 16 residues. Per germline, CDR1 SGHDT and CDR2 YYEEEE. In DNA form, the CDR3 reads TGTGCCAGCAGCGGTGAGCGGGACTCGTCCTCCTACGAGCAGTACTTC. As protein: CASSGERDSSSYEQYF.

The chain links TRBV5-1 to TRBJ2-1; the match to TRBD2 covers 9 bases. Losses at the gene ends were 5 bases for V and 6 bases for J; bases not matched to a gene: 3. This CDR3 comprises 13 residues. CDR1 and CDR2 (germline): SGHRS, YFSETQ. The CDR3 DNA reads TGCGCCAGCAGGGCGGGGGGGACCAATGAGCAGTTCTTC. It translates to CASRAGGTNEQFF.

The chain links TRBV11-1 to TRBJ2-7; the D is unclear. Looked up from germline, CDR1 is SGHAT and CDR2 is FQDESV (reference sequence). Between the trimmed V and J ends, which lost 5 bases and 1 base, there was a span of 9 bases. The CDR3 covers 13 residues. Here the CDR3 DNA reads TGTGCCAGCAGCCTCGACATTTCCTACGAGCAGTACTTC. Its translation is CASSLDISYEQYF.

The chain employs TRBV7-2 and TRBJ2-2; D is unresolved. V lost 3 bases, J lost 4 bases, and 12 bases lay in between. Germline loops: CDR1 SGHTA, CDR2 FQGNSA. This CDR3 comprises 15 residues. The CDR3 is CASSLSRIGTGELFF. Written as DNA, the CDR3 is TGTGCCAGCAGCTTGAGCAGGATCGGCACCGGGGAGCTGTTTTTT.

The rearrangement links TRBV7-9 to TRBJ2-3; 9 nucleotides agree with TRBD2. Germline V gene lookup returns CDR1 SEHNR and CDR2 FQNEAQ (reference sequence). Losses at the gene ends were 5 bases for V and 2 bases for J; bases not matched to a gene: 11. This CDR3 region has 17 residues. The CDR3 here is CASSPLPTSGSTDTQYF. In DNA, the CDR3 is TGTGCCAGCAGCCCACTCCCGACTAGCGGATCCACAGATACGCAGTATTTT.

The gene calls are TRBV9 and TRBJ2-3; no clear D gene. Germline values: CDR1 SGDLS, CDR2 YYNGEE. V lost 3 bases to trimming and J lost 2 bases, with 7 bases between them. CDR3 length: 13 amino acids. The CDR3 nucleotides read TGTGCCAGCAGCGGACTCGACACAGATACGCAGTATTTT. Its translation is CASSGLDTDTQYF.

V usage is TRBV7-2 and J usage is TRBJ2-2; the D is unclear. Germline V lookup: CDR1 SGHTA, CDR2 FQGNSA. V gave up 2 bases and J gave up 6 bases, with 13 bases separating them. This CDR3 has 15 amino acids. The CDR3 region has the DNA TGTGCCAGCAGCTTACAGTTTTGGAGCGCCGGGGAGCTGTTTTTT. This encodes CASSLQFWSAGELFF. Supplemented by reference TRBV7-2 and TRBJ2-2, the full variable domain reads GAGVSQSPSNKVTEKGKDVELRCDPISGHTALYWYRQSLGQGLEFLIYFQGNSAPDKSGLPSDRFSAERTGGSVSTLTIQRTQQEDSAVYLCASSLQFWSAGELFFGEGSRLTVL.

This clone was counted between two and nine times. The chain carries TRBV30 and TRBJ1-2, with D possibly being TRBD1 (6 bases). CDR1 is GTSNPN and CDR2 is SVGIG in the germline V gene (reference sequence). The CDR3 is 14 amino acids. The ends were cut back, 1 base at V and 4 bases at J, with 13 bases in the middle. Here the CDR3 DNA reads TGTGCCTGGAGTGCGCCAGGGGAGTTCTATGGCTACACCTTC. This gives the protein CAWSAPGEFYGYTF.

The chain has TRBV6-6 and TRBJ1-2, with 10 bases matching TRBD1. The J segment lost 7 bases and the V segment lost 4 bases, leaving 6 bases of the junction unmatched. The CDR3 consists of 14 residues. Germline V gene data show CDR1 as MNHNY and CDR2 as SVGAGI (reference sequence). As DNA, the CDR3 is TGTGCCAGCAGTTCGGACAGGGGGTCTGTTGGCTACACCTTC. Its protein is CASSSDRGSVGYTF.

This chain uses TRBV2 with TRBJ1-5, with TRBD1 as a possible D gene (6 bases). Germline-derived CDR1 and CDR2 are SNHLY and FYNNEI. Trimming removed 6 bases from V and 0 bases from J, with 21 bases in between. CDR3 length: 18 residues. CDR3 coding DNA: TGTGCCAGCAGCGAACCTTTACAGGGTTATTATAGCAATCAGCCCCAGCATTTT. This sequence encodes CASSEPLQGYYSNQPQHF. Filled out from reference TRBV2 and TRBJ1-5, the complete variable domain reads EPEVTQTPSHQVTQMGQEVILRCVPISNHLYFYWYRQILGQKVEFLVSFYNNEISEKSEIFDDQFSVERPDGSNFTLKIRSTKLEDSAMYFCASSEPLQGYYSNQPQHFGDGTRLSIL.

A single count supports this clone. This chain joins TRBV9 and TRBJ1-2; 12 positions match TRBD1. This CDR3 is built from 15 residues. V lost 3 bases to trimming and J lost 6 bases; unmatched junction nucleotides: 6. Germline V gene lookup returns CDR1 SGDLS and CDR2 YYNGEE. The CDR3 DNA is TGTGCCAGCAGCGCTGGGGGACAGGGGGCTGATGGCTACACCTTC. Its protein product is CASSAGGQGADGYTF.

This clone was observed a handful of times. This chain connects TRBV6-6 to TRBJ2-5, with 10 bases identical to TRBD2. The CDR3 covers 14 residues. CDR1 MNHNY and CDR2 SVGAGI come from the germline V gene (reference sequence). V dropped 6 bases and J dropped 5; count of bases not matched to a gene: 6. For the CDR3, the DNA is TGTGCCAGCAGAGACGGACTAGCGGTGGAGACCCAGTACTTC. Protein sequence: CASRDGLAVETQYF.

With regard to this clone: Additional DNA sequences in this sample encode the identical CDR3. This rearrangement joins TRBV11-2 to TRBJ1-1; D may be TRBD1 (6 bases). Trimming stripped 1 base from V and 1 base from J, with 7 bases between. The germline V gene has CDR1 SGHAT and CDR2 FQNNGV. There are 14 residues in the CDR3. CDR3 region: CASSLGRGNTEAFF. The CDR3 DNA follows: TGTGCCAGCAGCTTAGGCAGGGGGAACACTGAAGCTTTCTTT.

The chain uses TRBV5-1 and TRBJ2-1, with 10 nucleotides matching TRBD2. With 1 base clipped from V and 6 bases from J, the junction kept 4 bases outside the gene matches. There are 15 residues in the CDR3. CDR1 and CDR2 (germline): SGHRS, YFSETQ. CDR3 protein: CASSLLAGASNEQFF. The CDR3 bases are TGCGCCAGCAGCTTGCTAGCGGGAGCCTCCAATGAGCAGTTCTTC.

This clone showed up just a few times. The CDR3 DNA reads as TGTGCCAGTCAATCGGCCGGGGAGCTGTTTTTT. This codes for CASQSAGELFF. The chain has TRBV19 and TRBJ2-2; D gene unclear. V shed 8 bases and J shed 6 bases, with 7 bases lying between them. This CDR3 spans 11 amino acids. CDR1 and CDR2 from the germline V gene are LNHDA and SQIVND (reference sequence).

This clone was recorded a few times. The chain couples TRBV18 to TRBJ1-6; 8 bases agree with TRBD1. The length of the CDR3 is 15 residues. Germline assignment: CDR1 KGHSH and CDR2 LQKENI. J lost 10 bases, V lost 5 bases, and 10 bases had no gene match. Written as DNA, the CDR3 is TGTGCCAGCTCAAGATCCAATGGACAGGGATCACCCCTCCACTTT. Encoded protein: CASSRSNGQGSPLHF.